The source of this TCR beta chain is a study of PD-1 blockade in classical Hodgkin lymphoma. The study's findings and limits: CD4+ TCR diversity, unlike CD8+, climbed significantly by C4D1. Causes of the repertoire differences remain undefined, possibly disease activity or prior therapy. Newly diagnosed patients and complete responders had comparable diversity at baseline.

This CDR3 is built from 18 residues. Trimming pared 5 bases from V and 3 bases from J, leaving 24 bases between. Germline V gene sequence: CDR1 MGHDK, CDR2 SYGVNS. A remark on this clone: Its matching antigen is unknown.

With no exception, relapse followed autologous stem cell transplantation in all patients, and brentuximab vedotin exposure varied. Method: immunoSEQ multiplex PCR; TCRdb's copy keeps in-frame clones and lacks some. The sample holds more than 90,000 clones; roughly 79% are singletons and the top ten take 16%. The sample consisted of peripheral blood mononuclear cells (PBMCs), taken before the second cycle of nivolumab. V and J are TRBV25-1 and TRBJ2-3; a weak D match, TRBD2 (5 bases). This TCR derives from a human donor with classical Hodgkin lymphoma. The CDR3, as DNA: TGTGCCAGCAGTCCTAAACCCGGGAAGGGTCACGGAACAGATACGCAGTATTTT. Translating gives CASSPKPGKGHGTDTQYF.